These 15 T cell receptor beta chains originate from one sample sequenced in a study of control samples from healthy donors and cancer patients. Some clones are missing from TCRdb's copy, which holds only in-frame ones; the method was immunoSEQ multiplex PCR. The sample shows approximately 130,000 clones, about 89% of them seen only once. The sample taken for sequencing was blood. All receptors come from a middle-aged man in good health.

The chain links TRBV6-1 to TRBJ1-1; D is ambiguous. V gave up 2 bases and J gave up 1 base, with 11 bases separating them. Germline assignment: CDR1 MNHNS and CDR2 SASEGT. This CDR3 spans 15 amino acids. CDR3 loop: CASSEIPPENTEAFF. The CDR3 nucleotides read TGTGCCAGCAGTGAAATCCCCCCGGAGAACACTGAAGCTTTCTTT.

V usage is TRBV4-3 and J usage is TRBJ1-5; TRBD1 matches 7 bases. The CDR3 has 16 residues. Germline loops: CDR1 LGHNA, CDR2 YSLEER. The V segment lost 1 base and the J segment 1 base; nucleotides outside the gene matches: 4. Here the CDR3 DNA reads TGCGCCAGCAGCCAAGGCGGCAGGGGGAGCAATCAGCCCCAGCATTTT. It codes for CASSQGGRGSNQPQHF.

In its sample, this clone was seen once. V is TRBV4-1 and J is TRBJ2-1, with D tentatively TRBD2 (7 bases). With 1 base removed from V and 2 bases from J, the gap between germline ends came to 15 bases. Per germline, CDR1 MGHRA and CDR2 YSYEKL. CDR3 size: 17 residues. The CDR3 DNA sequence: TGCGCCAGCAGCCAAGTAGGGCGGGGGCGGGCCTACAATGAGCAGTTCTTC. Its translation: CASSQVGRGRAYNEQFF.

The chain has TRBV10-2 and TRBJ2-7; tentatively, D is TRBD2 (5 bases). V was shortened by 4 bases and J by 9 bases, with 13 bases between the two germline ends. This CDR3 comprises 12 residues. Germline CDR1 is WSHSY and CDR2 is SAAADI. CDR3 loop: CASSVRPGGQYF. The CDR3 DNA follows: TGCGCCAGCAGTGTTAGACCAGGAGGGCAGTACTTC.

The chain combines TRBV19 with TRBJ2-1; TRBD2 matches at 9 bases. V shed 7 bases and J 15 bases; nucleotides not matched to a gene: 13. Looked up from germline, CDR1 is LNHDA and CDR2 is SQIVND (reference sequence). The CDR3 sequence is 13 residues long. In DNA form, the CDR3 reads TGTGCCAGTACTCCGGGACTAGCCCAAGCATGGTTCTTC. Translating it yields CASTPGLAQAWFF. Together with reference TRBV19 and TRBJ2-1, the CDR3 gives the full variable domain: DGGITQSPKYLFRKEGQNVTLSCEQNLNHDAMYWYRQDPGQGLRLIYYSQIVNDFQKGDIAEGYSVSREKKESFPLTVTSAQKNPTAFYLCASTPGLAQAWFFGPGTRLTVL.

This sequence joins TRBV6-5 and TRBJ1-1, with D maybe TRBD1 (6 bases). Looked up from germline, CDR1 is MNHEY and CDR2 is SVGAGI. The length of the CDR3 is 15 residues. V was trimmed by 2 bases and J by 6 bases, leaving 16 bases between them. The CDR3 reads CASSYGVGALPEAFF. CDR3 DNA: TGTGCCAGCAGTTACGGTGTGGGGGCCCTACCTGAAGCTTTCTTT.

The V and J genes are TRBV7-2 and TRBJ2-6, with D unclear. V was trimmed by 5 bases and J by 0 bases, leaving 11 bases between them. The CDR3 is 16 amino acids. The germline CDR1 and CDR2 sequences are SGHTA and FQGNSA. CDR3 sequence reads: CASSISGSSGANVLTF. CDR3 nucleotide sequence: TGTGCCAGCAGCATCTCAGGCTCCTCTGGGGCCAACGTCCTGACTTTC.

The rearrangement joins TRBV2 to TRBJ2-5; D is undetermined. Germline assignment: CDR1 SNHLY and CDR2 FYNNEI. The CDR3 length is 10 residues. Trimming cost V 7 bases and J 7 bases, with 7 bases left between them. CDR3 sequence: CASILVTQYF. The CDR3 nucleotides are TGTGCCAGCATTCTGGTGACCCAGTACTTC.

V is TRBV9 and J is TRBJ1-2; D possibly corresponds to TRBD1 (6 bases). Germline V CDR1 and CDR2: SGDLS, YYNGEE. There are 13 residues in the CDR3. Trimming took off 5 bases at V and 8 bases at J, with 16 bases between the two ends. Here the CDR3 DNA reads TGTGCCAGCAGGCAACAGGGCGCGGACGGCTACACCTTC. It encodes CASRQQGADGYTF.

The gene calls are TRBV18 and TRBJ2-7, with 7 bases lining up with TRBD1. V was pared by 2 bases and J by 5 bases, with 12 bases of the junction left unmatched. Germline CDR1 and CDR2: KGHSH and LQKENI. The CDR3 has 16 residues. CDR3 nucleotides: TGTGCCAGCTCACCAATCGGACAGGTAAATTTCCACGAGCAGTACTTC. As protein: CASSPIGQVNFHEQYF.

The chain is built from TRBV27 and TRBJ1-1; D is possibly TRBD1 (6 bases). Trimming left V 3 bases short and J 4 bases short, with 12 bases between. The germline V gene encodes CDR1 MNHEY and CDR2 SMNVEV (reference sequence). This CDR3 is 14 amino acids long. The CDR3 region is CASSFAGATTEAFF. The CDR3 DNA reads TGTGCCAGCAGTTTTGCAGGGGCGACCACTGAAGCTTTCTTT.

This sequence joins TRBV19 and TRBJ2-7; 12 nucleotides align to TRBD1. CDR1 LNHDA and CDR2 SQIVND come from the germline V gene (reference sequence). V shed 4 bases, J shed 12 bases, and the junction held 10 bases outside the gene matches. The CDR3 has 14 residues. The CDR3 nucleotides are TGTGCCAGTAGTAGCGGGGACAGGGGGCGAGCGGTGTACTTC. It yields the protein CASSSGDRGRAVYF.

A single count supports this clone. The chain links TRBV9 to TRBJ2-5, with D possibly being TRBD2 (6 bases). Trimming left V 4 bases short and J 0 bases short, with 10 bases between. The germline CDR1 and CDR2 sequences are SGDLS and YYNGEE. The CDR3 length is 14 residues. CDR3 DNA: TGTGCCAGCAGCCCGTGGACTAACCAAGAGACCCAGTACTTC. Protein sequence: CASSPWTNQETQYF.

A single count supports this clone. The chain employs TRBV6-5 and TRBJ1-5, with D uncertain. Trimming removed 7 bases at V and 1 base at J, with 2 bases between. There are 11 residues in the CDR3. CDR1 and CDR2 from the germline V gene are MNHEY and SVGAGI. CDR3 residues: CASNSNQPQHF. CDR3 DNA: TGTGCCAGCAACAGCAATCAGCCCCAGCATTTT.

For the CDR3, the DNA is TGTGCCAGCAGCCTCCGTGAGGACAGGGGGAACTATGGCTACACCTTC. Its protein is CASSLREDRGNYGYTF. The V gene is TRBV5-4, the J gene TRBJ1-2; 10 bases fit TRBD1. The trim removed 4 bases at V and 2 bases at J, leaving 8 bases unmatched. The germline gives CDR1 SGHNT, CDR2 YYREEE (reference sequence). CDR3 length equals 16 residues.